This T cell receptor beta chain is drawn from a study of post-analysis software for immune sequencing data. Study observations and caveats: In patients, TRBV5-6, TRBV5-1 and TRBV20-1 belonged to about five TRBV segments found more frequently than in controls.

Libraries were made from TCR beta cDNA, and they carried unique molecular identifiers. TCRdb reanalysed the PCR reads using MiXCR and keeps one entry per CDR3 protein. The table has roughly 670,000 distinct CDR3 sequences, roughly three fifths seen once. Regarding this clonotype: Its target is not known.

Germline CDR1 and CDR2: DFQATT and SNEGSKA (reference sequence). V shed 3 bases, J shed 7 bases, and the junction held 4 bases outside the gene matches. The CDR3 has 12 residues. This sequence originates from a girl aged 2-10 years with multiple sclerosis. Input material: blood. This chain links TRBV20-1 with TRBJ2-3, with 7 bases aligning to TRBD2. As DNA, the CDR3 is TGCAGTGCTAGTCCCGGGACTAATACGCAGTATTTT. Amino acid sequence: CSASPGTNTQYF.